The 5 T cell receptor beta chains presented below share a single source sample, sequenced in a study of CD8 T cells in Susac syndrome. With random hexamers, reverse transcription was performed on about 0.5 to 1 ug of RNA. TCRdb independently ran MiXCR on the immunoSEQ multiplex PCR reads; one entry per CDR3 protein. The table has roughly 150,000 distinct CDR3 sequences, over 85% seen once. The sample was CD4+ T cells from PBMCs. These receptors all stem from a human donor in good health.

The chain joins TRBV29-1 to TRBJ2-4; D is uncertain. V was pared by 7 bases and J by 9 bases, with 19 bases between. The germline CDR1 and CDR2 sequences are SQVTM and ANQGSEA. There are 13 residues in the CDR3. This CDR3 is CSAQRLERGIQYF. The CDR3 DNA reads TGCAGCGCCCAGAGGCTAGAAAGAGGCATTCAGTACTTC.

The V and J genes are TRBV7-6 and TRBJ2-3; TRBD1 might be the D (6 bases). Looked up from germline, CDR1 is SGHVS and CDR2 is FNYEAQ. The CDR3 contains 16 residues. Between the trimmed V and J ends, which lost 6 bases and 0 bases, there was a span of 16 bases. In nucleotides, the CDR3 is TGTGCCAGCAGTTTCCAGGGGCGATCAAGCACAGATACGCAGTATTTT. Translation gives CASSFQGRSSTDTQYF.

The genes are TRBV6-2 or TRBV6-3 and TRBJ1-3; possibly TRBD1 for D (5 bases). Trimming left V 8 bases short and J 0 bases short, with 11 bases between. Per germline, CDR1 MNHEY and CDR2 SVGEGT. This CDR3 has 14 amino acids. CDR3: CASGATGSGNTIYF. CDR3 nucleotides: TGTGCCAGCGGCGCTACAGGCTCTGGAAACACCATATATTTT.

The rearrangement joins TRBV27 to TRBJ2-5; D remains ambiguous. The CDR3 has 15 amino acids. CDR1 is MNHEY and CDR2 is SMNVEV in the germline V gene (reference sequence). V lost 5 bases to trimming and J lost 4 bases, with 17 bases between them. This CDR3 is CASSPTPWRLETQYF. The CDR3 DNA sequence: TGTGCCAGCAGTCCTACCCCCTGGAGATTAGAGACCCAGTACTTC.

The gene calls are TRBV20-1 and TRBJ1-2; no clear D gene. Germline V gene sequence: CDR1 DFQATT, CDR2 SNEGSKA (reference sequence). The CDR3 has 12 amino acids. V gave up 5 bases and J gave up 8 bases, with 15 bases separating them. The CDR3 coding sequence is TGCAGTGCTTTTACCGGAATTCGGGGCTACACCTTC. It yields the protein CSAFTGIRGYTF.